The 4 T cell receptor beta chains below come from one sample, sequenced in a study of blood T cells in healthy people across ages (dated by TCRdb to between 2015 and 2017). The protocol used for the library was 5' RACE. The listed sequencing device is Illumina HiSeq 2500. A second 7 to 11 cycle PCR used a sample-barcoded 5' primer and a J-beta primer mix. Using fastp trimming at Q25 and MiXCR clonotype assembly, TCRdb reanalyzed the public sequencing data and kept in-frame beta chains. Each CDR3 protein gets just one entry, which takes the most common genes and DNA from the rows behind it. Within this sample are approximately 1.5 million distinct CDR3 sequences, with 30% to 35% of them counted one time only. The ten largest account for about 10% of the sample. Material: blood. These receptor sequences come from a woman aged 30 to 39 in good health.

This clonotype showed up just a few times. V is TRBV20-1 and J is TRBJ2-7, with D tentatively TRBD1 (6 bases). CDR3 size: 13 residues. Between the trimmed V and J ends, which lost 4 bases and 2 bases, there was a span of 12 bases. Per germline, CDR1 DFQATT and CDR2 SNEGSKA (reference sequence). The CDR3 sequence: CSANWDKTYEQYF. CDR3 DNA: TGCAGTGCTAACTGGGACAAGACCTACGAGCAGTACTTC.

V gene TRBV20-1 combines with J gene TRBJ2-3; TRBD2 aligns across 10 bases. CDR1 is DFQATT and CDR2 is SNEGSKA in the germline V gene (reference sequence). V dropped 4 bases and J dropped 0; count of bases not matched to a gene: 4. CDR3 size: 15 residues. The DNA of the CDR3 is TGCAGTGCTACACGAGCGGGGGGGAGCACAGATACGCAGTATTTT. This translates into CSATRAGGSTDTQYF.

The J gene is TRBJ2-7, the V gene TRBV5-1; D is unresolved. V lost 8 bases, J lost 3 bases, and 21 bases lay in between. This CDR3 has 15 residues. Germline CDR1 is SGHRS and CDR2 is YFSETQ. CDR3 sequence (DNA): TGCGCCAGAGAGACAAATCCAACACCAAACTACGAGCAGTACTTC. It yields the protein CARETNPTPNYEQYF.

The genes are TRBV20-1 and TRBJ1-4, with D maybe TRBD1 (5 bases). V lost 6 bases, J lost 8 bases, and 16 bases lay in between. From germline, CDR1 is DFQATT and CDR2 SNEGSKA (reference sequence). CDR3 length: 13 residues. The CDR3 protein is CSASRAPGEKLFF. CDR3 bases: TGCAGTGCCTCCAGGGCTCCCGGGGAAAAACTGTTTTTT.